Listed here are 17 T cell receptor beta chains from one sample, sequenced in a study of cytomegalovirus exposure and HLA in healthy donors. 13 Jbeta primers and 60 Vbeta primers were used for the PCR. The method was immunoSEQ multiplex PCR; TCRdb's version includes in-frame clones alone and lacks a portion of them. The profile covers more than 150,000 clones, with approximately 85% appearing a single time and approximately 1.5% taken by the ten largest. Material for sequencing was PBMCs. These receptors were obtained from a girl aged 5 to 17 in good health and CMV-seropositive.

J is TRBJ2-4 and V is TRBV5-1, with TRBD2 matching 8 bases. Per germline, CDR1 SGHRS and CDR2 YFSETQ. Trimming at V came to 2 bases and at J to 6 bases, leaving 4 bases not matched to a gene. This CDR3 is built from 14 residues. Here the CDR3 DNA reads TGCGCCAGCAGCTTCGGGGGGGCCCGAAACATTCAGTACTTC. It is translated as CASSFGGARNIQYF.

Of note for this clone: Mismatch with germline at one junction end may stem from a read error. V and J are TRBV4-3 and TRBJ2-2, with TRBD2 as a possible D gene (5 bases). The CDR3 has 16 amino acids. Germline-derived CDR1 and CDR2 are LGHNA and YSLEER. In DNA, the CDR3 is TGCGCCAGCAGCCAAGGAGGGTCGGGGAACCCCGGGGAGCTGTTTTTT. This sequence encodes CASSQGGSGNPGELFF.

This rearrangement joins TRBV4-3 to TRBJ2-1; D perhaps matches TRBD2 (5 bases). Germline V gene data show CDR1 as LGHNA and CDR2 as YSLEER. The germline V and J ends were trimmed by 5 bases and 5 bases, with 16 bases remaining between them. The CDR3 extends over 15 amino acids. The CDR3 here is CASSFGSGTNNEQFF. The CDR3, as DNA: TGCGCCAGCAGCTTCGGCAGCGGAACAAACAATGAGCAGTTCTTC.

This chain joins TRBV5-1 and TRBJ2-1; 8 nucleotides agree with TRBD2. In germline, CDR1 is SGHRS, CDR2 YFSETQ. This CDR3 comprises 16 residues. The J segment lost 9 bases and the V segment lost 4 bases, leaving 15 bases of the junction unmatched. The CDR3 here is CASSPNSGGGVGEQFF. In nucleotides, the CDR3 is TGCGCCAGCAGCCCGAACTCCGGGGGGGGAGTTGGTGAGCAGTTCTTC.

CDR3 in amino acids: CATSRLGTAHVRHRVETQYF. CDR3 coding DNA: TGTGCCACCTCGCGGCTGGGGACAGCGCACGTACGGCACAGGGTAGAGACCCAGTACTTC. V and J are TRBV9 and TRBJ2-5, with 7 nucleotides matching TRBD1. Looked up from germline, CDR1 is SGDLS and CDR2 is YYNGEE. Germline trimming cut 9 bases from V and 4 bases from J; bases unmatched to any gene: 30. CDR3 length equals 20 residues.

The chain carries TRBV4-1 and TRBJ1-2; TRBD1 agrees at 9 bases. The CDR3 consists of 15 residues. Germline CDR1 and CDR2: MGHRA and YSYEKL. After removal of 8 bases from V and 7 bases from J, the junction contained 14 bases not matched to a gene. The CDR3 region is CASRRAGQGSSGYTF. DNA for the CDR3: TGCGCCAGCCGAAGAGCGGGACAGGGCTCCTCTGGCTACACCTTC.

CDR3 sequence reads: CASSHDLNQPQHF. For the CDR3, the DNA is TGCGCCAGCAGCCACGACTTAAATCAGCCCCAGCATTTT. V and J are TRBV4-1 and TRBJ1-5; unclear D gene. Germline V gene data show CDR1 as MGHRA and CDR2 as YSYEKL. The CDR3 has 13 amino acids. V was pared by 3 bases and J by 4 bases, with 7 bases between.

This clone has more than one count but fewer than ten. The chain links TRBV9 to TRBJ1-5, with D tentatively TRBD1 (6 bases). Germline CDR1 reads SGDLS; CDR2 reads YYNGEE. Trimming pared 3 bases from V and 7 bases from J, leaving 14 bases between. The CDR3 sequence is 14 residues long. The CDR3 protein is CASSGGGARQPQHF. The CDR3 DNA is TGTGCCAGCAGCGGTGGGGGGGCCCGGCAGCCCCAGCATTTT.

The chain is built from TRBV5-4 and TRBJ1-2; D is undetermined. The CDR3 length is 13 residues. With 1 base removed from V and 8 bases from J, the gap between germline ends came to 12 bases. The germline V gene has CDR1 SGHNT and CDR2 YYREEE (reference sequence). The CDR3 DNA sequence: TGTGCCAGCAGCTTGAGGCAGGCTGGCGGCTACACCTTC. Protein sequence: CASSLRQAGGYTF.

The rearrangement links TRBV5-8 to TRBJ2-1; D gene uncertain. The CDR3 runs 13 residues. The germline gives CDR1 SGHTS, CDR2 YDEGEE. V lost 0 bases and J lost 3, with 4 bases in between. CDR3 sequence: CASSLDNYNEQFF. In DNA, the CDR3 is TGTGCCAGCAGCTTGGACAACTACAATGAGCAGTTCTTC.

This sequence joins TRBV6-6 and TRBJ2-7, with 7 positions matching TRBD1. The germline gives CDR1 MNHNY, CDR2 SVGAGI (reference sequence). The CDR3 loop spans 13 amino acids. V lost 6 bases to trimming and J lost 6 bases; unmatched junction nucleotides: 8. DNA of the CDR3: TGTGCCAGCAGGCCCGGACAGGAACGCGAGCAGTACTTC. Its protein product is CASRPGQEREQYF.

The chain joins TRBV7-2 to TRBJ1-2; D call uncertain. Trimming removed 1 base at V and 7 bases at J, with 10 bases between. Germline assignment: CDR1 SGHTA and CDR2 FQGNSA. This CDR3 is 13 amino acids long. The CDR3 sequence is CASSLGARTGYTF. The CDR3 DNA reads as TGTGCCAGCAGCTTAGGGGCCAGAACTGGCTACACCTTC.

CDR3 residues: CSVSGTMVQYF. The CDR3 DNA reads TGCAGTGTTTCTGGGACAATGGTCCAGTACTTC. This sequence joins TRBV20-1 and TRBJ2-5, with D maybe TRBD1 (6 bases). This CDR3 contains 11 residues. V gave up 7 bases and J gave up 10 bases, with 16 bases separating them. Germline values: CDR1 DFQATT, CDR2 SNEGSKA (reference sequence).

This chain uses TRBV11-2 with TRBJ1-1; D not resolved. The V gene's germline CDR1 is SGHAT and CDR2 FQNNGV. This CDR3 has 12 residues. V was cut by 1 base and J by 4 bases, with 4 bases left in between. CDR3 nucleotides: TGTGCCAGCAGCTTAGTTAGCACTGAAGCTTTCTTT. Protein sequence: CASSLVSTEAFF.

V is TRBV6-1 and J is TRBJ1-2; the D gene is possibly TRBD1 (6 bases). Trimming shortened V by 6 bases and J by 8 bases, and 13 bases separated the two germline ends. This CDR3 region has 12 residues. Germline V gives CDR1 MNHNS, CDR2 SASEGT. This chain's CDR3 is CASRDSSAGYTF. The CDR3 nucleotides read TGTGCCAGCAGGGACAGTTCGGCCGGCTACACCTTC.

This clone occurred once. The chain employs TRBV4-3 and TRBJ1-6, with a weak D call TRBD1 (6 bases). Germline CDR1 reads LGHNA; CDR2 reads YSLEER. V lost 1 base and J 8 bases, leaving 12 bases between the germline ends. The CDR3 totals 15 residues. CDR3 amino acids: CASSQAEGGYSPLHF. The CDR3 DNA is TGCGCCAGCAGCCAAGCGGAAGGGGGATATTCACCCCTCCACTTT.

V is TRBV7-9 and J is TRBJ2-2, with D maybe TRBD2 (7 bases). The germline V and J ends were trimmed by 6 bases and 2 bases, with 13 bases remaining between them. The CDR3 covers 15 residues. Per germline, CDR1 SEHNR and CDR2 FQNEAQ (reference sequence). CDR3 protein: CASRERDINTGELFF. The CDR3, as DNA: TGTGCCAGCAGGGAGCGGGACATAAACACCGGGGAGCTGTTTTTT.